The 23 T cell receptor beta chains given below trace back to one sample, sequenced in a study of T cell repertoires in ileal Crohn's disease. The table came from immunoSEQ multiplex PCR; TCRdb's copy has only in-frame clones and leaves some out. This table holds 8,000 to 9,500 clones, approximately 85% found once. Time point noted: inflamed ileum from the surgical specimen. Sequencing input: ileal tissue. The receptors originated from an adult with Crohn's disease.

The rearrangement joins TRBV9 to TRBJ2-7; 9 bases align to TRBD1. Losses at the gene ends were 4 bases for V and 4 bases for J; bases not matched to a gene: 6. The CDR3 is made up of 14 amino acids. Germline V lookup: CDR1 SGDLS, CDR2 YYNGEE. CDR3 bases: TGTGCCAGCAGCCCTCGGACAGGGGTTTACGAGCAGTACTTC. This codes for CASSPRTGVYEQYF.

This clone appeared once. V is TRBV5-6 and J is TRBJ2-5; D gene ambiguous. This CDR3 contains 15 residues. The V end lost 3 bases, the J end lost 1 base, and 13 bases lay between the germline ends. Germline V gene sequence: CDR1 SGHDT, CDR2 YYEEEE. For the CDR3, the DNA is TGTGCCAGCAGCTCAATGGCAAGGGTCCAAGAGACCCAGTACTTC. Amino acid sequence: CASSSMARVQETQYF.

The J gene is TRBJ2-1, the V gene TRBV15; D not certain. V was pared by 0 bases and J by 0 bases, with 12 bases between. The CDR3 is 17 residues long. CDR1 is LNHNV, CDR2 YYDKDF, per germline (reference sequence). The CDR3 loop reads CATSREGPASSYNEQFF. Here the CDR3 DNA reads TGTGCCACCAGCAGAGAAGGGCCCGCCAGCTCCTACAATGAGCAGTTCTTC. The full variable domain, with the rest looked up from reference TRBV15 and TRBJ2-1, is DAMVIQNPRYQVTQFGKPVTLSCSQTLNHNVMYWYQQKSSQAPKLLFHYYDKDFNNEADTPDNFQSRRPNTSFCFLDIRSPGLGDTAMYLCATSREGPASSYNEQFFGPGTRLTVL.

The chain links TRBV5-5 to TRBJ1-5; tentative D call: TRBD1 (5 bases). V was shortened by 4 bases and J by 3 bases, with 11 bases between the two germline ends. Germline CDR1 is SGHKS and CDR2 is YYEKEE (reference sequence). This CDR3 region has 14 residues. The CDR3 here is CASSPIGANQPQHF. The CDR3 nucleotides read TGTGCCAGCAGCCCGATAGGGGCCAATCAGCCCCAGCATTTT.

The chain uses TRBV19 and TRBJ2-7, with 7 bases identical to TRBD1. Germline trimming cut 4 bases from V and 0 bases from J; bases unmatched to any gene: 6. The CDR3 extends over 15 amino acids. CDR1 is LNHDA and CDR2 is SQIVND in the germline V gene (reference sequence). The CDR3 spells CASSTWTGSSYEQYF. The CDR3 DNA follows: TGTGCCAGTAGTACCTGGACAGGAAGCTCCTACGAGCAGTACTTC.

V gene TRBV6-5 combines with J gene TRBJ1-6, with TRBD1 matching over 7 bases. V was pared by 4 bases and J by 9 bases, with 12 bases of the junction left unmatched. The CDR3 length is 16 residues. Germline V gives CDR1 MNHEY, CDR2 SVGAGI. In nucleotides, the CDR3 is TGTGCCAGCAGTTCCCAGACAGGGCTTATGGGTTCACCCCTCCACTTT. It encodes CASSSQTGLMGSPLHF.

The chain employs TRBV27 and TRBJ2-3; D is ambiguous. The V gene's germline CDR1 is MNHEY and CDR2 SMNVEV (reference sequence). This CDR3 is 11 amino acids long. Trimming shortened V by 10 bases and J by 2 bases, and 7 bases separated the two germline ends. The CDR3: CATRITDTQYF. CDR3 sequence (DNA): TGTGCCACCAGAATCACAGATACGCAGTATTTT.

The chain couples TRBV11-2 to TRBJ1-1; unclear D gene. Germline CDR1 SGHAT, CDR2 FQNNGV. V shed 6 bases and J shed 3 bases, with 5 bases lying between them. This CDR3 is 11 amino acids long. CDR3 amino acids: CASSRDTEAFF. Here the CDR3 DNA reads TGTGCCAGCAGTCGGGACACTGAAGCTTTCTTT. The complete variable domain, with remaining parts taken from reference TRBV11-2 and TRBJ1-1, reads EAGVAQSPRYKIIEKRQSVAFWCNPISGHATLYWYQQILGQGPKLLIQFQNNGVVDDSQLPKDRFSAERLKGVDSTLKIQPAKLEDSAVYLCASSRDTEAFFGQGTRLTVV.

This clone was seen once. This chain links TRBV5-1 with TRBJ1-2; TRBD1 matches at 8 bases. Unmatched junction bases numbered 9, after V lost 4 bases and J lost 4 bases. In germline, CDR1 is SGHRS, CDR2 YFSETQ. The CDR3 runs to 15 residues. The CDR3 DNA sequence: TGCGCCAGCAGCCCTCTAGACAGGGGAGCCTATGGCTACACCTTC. It translates to CASSPLDRGAYGYTF. Complete variable domain (other parts from reference TRBV5-1 and TRBJ1-2): KAGVTQTPRYLIKTRGQQVTLSCSPISGHRSVSWYQQTPGQGLQFLFEYFSETQRNKGNFPGRFSGRQFSNSRSEMNVSTLELGDSALYLCASSPLDRGAYGYTFGSGTRLTVV.

This chain uses TRBV20-1 with TRBJ2-7; no clear D. Germline CDR1 and CDR2: DFQATT and SNEGSKA (reference sequence). V dropped 0 bases and J dropped 5 bases, with 5 bases sitting between them. This CDR3 has 11 amino acids. CDR3 loop: CSARDDHEQYF. CDR3 bases: TGCAGTGCTAGAGATGACCACGAGCAGTACTTC.

The chain couples TRBV5-6 to TRBJ2-7; weak D call: TRBD1 (6 bases). The CDR3 contains 15 residues. V was cut by 5 bases and J by 2 bases, with 17 bases left in between. The V gene's germline CDR1 is SGHDT and CDR2 YYEEEE. The CDR3, as DNA: TGTGCCAGCAGTTTGATCTCAGGGGTCCCCTACGAGCAGTACTTC. Amino acids: CASSLISGVPYEQYF.

The chain employs TRBV2 and TRBJ2-7, with unresolved D. CDR1 SNHLY and CDR2 FYNNEI come from the germline V gene. CDR3 size: 12 residues. V shed 7 bases and J shed 0 bases, with 7 bases lying between them. The CDR3 is CASITHSYEQYF. DNA of the CDR3: TGTGCCAGCATAACCCACTCCTACGAGCAGTACTTC.

This CDR3 reads CASSLVGRGNYGYTF. CDR3 in DNA: TGTGCCAGCAGCTTAGTGGGACGCGGCAACTATGGCTACACCTTC. V usage is TRBV7-9 and J usage is TRBJ1-2, with D perhaps TRBD1 (5 bases). CDR3 size: 15 residues. Germline values: CDR1 SEHNR, CDR2 FQNEAQ (reference sequence). V lost 1 base and J lost 2, with 11 bases in between.

V usage is TRBV4-1 and J usage is TRBJ2-3; 7 bases are a match to TRBD2. This CDR3 comprises 17 residues. Germline CDR1 MGHRA, CDR2 YSYEKL. V gave up 0 bases and J gave up 1 base; unmatched junction bases: 7. CDR3 sequence reads: CASSQEGGGHGTDTQYF. Written as DNA, the CDR3 is TGCGCCAGCAGCCAAGAGGGCGGGGGTCACGGCACAGATACGCAGTATTTT.

The V and J genes are TRBV10-3 and TRBJ2-7; 14 bases match TRBD2. Germline V CDR1 and CDR2: ENHRY, SYGVKD. The V gene end was trimmed by 6 bases and the J gene end by 7 bases; junction bases not matched to a gene: 8. The CDR3 loop spans 15 amino acids. The DNA for the CDR3 is TGTGCCATCAGCACGACTAGCGGGAGGGCCGGAGAGCAGTACTTC. Amino acid sequence: CAISTTSGRAGEQYF.

The chain carries TRBV2 and TRBJ1-5; tentatively, D is TRBD1 (5 bases). The germline V gene encodes CDR1 SNHLY and CDR2 FYNNEI. This CDR3 has 15 amino acids. V was cut by 6 bases and J by 2 bases, with 14 bases left in between. The CDR3 DNA is TGTGCCAGCAGGCCCACAGGAGGCGGCAATCAGCCCCAGCATTTT. This codes for CASRPTGGGNQPQHF. Full variable domain (remainder filled in from reference TRBV2 and TRBJ1-5): EPEVTQTPSHQVTQMGQEVILRCVPISNHLYFYWYRQILGQKVEFLVSFYNNEISEKSEIFDDQFSVERPDGSNFTLKIRSTKLEDSAMYFCASRPTGGGNQPQHFGDGTRLSIL.

The genes are TRBV10-3 and TRBJ1-6, with D possibly TRBD1 on 5 matching bases. The CDR3 runs 14 residues. V was clipped by 0 bases and J by 10 bases, with 10 bases between them. Germline V gene sequence: CDR1 ENHRY, CDR2 SYGVKD. The CDR3 DNA reads TGTGCCATCAGTGAGTCGCAGGGAACGTCACCCCTCCACTTT. Protein product: CAISESQGTSPLHF.

The rearrangement uses TRBV7-8 and TRBJ1-1; D is unclear. The CDR3 is 14 residues long. The V and J ends lost 5 bases and 4 bases respectively, with 14 bases between them. Germline lookup yields CDR1 SGHVS and CDR2 FQNEAQ. CDR3 protein: CASSLLRGSTEAFF. Here the CDR3 DNA reads TGTGCCAGCAGCCTTCTTCGGGGTAGCACTGAAGCTTTCTTT.

By proportion, this clone is large. This chain joins TRBV5-6 and TRBJ1-2; D is unclear. V was pared by 4 bases and J by 7 bases, with 11 bases between. CDR1 SGHDT and CDR2 YYEEEE come from the germline V gene. CDR3 length: 12 residues. CDR3 amino acids: CASSHALGGYTF. The CDR3, as DNA: TGTGCCAGCAGCCACGCCCTGGGTGGCTACACCTTC.

This chain joins TRBV7-9 and TRBJ1-1, with 9 bases fitting TRBD1. J was trimmed by 10 bases and V by 1 base; bases with no gene match: 16. This CDR3 is 17 amino acids long. Per germline, CDR1 SEHNR and CDR2 FQNEAQ (reference sequence). As DNA, the CDR3 is TGTGCCAGCAGCTTAGGCTCCGGGACAGGGACGCGACGGTTAGCTTTCTTT. Protein: CASSLGSGTGTRRLAFF.

This clone appeared a single time. The V gene is TRBV7-2, the J gene TRBJ2-7; D tentatively reads TRBD1 or TRBD2 (5 bases each). Trimming shortened V by 3 bases and J by 2 bases, and 8 bases separated the two germline ends. CDR1 SGHTA and CDR2 FQGNSA come from the germline V gene. The CDR3 length is 13 residues. This chain's CDR3 is CASSFGGAYEQYF. In DNA form, the CDR3 reads TGTGCCAGCAGCTTTGGGGGTGCCTACGAGCAGTACTTC.

The genes are TRBV7-9 and TRBJ1-2; no reliable D call. CDR3 length: 11 amino acids. Per the germline V gene, CDR1 is SEHNR and CDR2 is FQNEAQ (reference sequence). Trimming removed 1 base from V and 9 bases from J, with 6 bases in between. CDR3 sequence reads: CASSLGYSYTF. Written as DNA, the CDR3 is TGTGCCAGCAGCTTAGGGTATAGCTACACCTTC.

The count of this clone is one. The chain has TRBV5-8 and TRBJ1-6; TRBD1 might be the D (6 bases). Trimming stripped 4 bases from V and 8 bases from J, with 16 bases between. Germline V lookup: CDR1 SGHTS, CDR2 YDEGEE. This CDR3 has 15 amino acids. This chain's CDR3 is CASSIGTNWDSPLHF. In DNA, the CDR3 is TGTGCCAGCAGCATTGGGACAAACTGGGATTCACCCCTCCACTTT.